These 19 T cell receptor beta chains were sequenced from one sample in a study of tumor-infiltrating lymphocytes in primary liver carcinoma. The authors made TCR beta cDNA from around 500 ng total RNA with a constant-region primer. For TCR beta, libraries were produced by three nested multiplex PCR rounds using slightly modified ARM-PCR. TRBV1-TRBV30 forward primers paired with a C-beta reverse primer drove the first two PCR rounds, about 11 cycles each. TCRdb re-derived calls from the multiplex PCR reads in MiXCR, one entry per CDR3 protein. In the table there are fewer than 75,000 distinct CDR3 sequences, 65% to 80% of which are singletons. RNA and DNA were co-extracted from approximately 20-30 mg of unsorted bulk tissue. Sequencing was carried out using liver tumor tissue from sampling region 2. As to subset: tumor region T2, inferior pole. The receptors originated from a man in his forties with primary liver carcinoma and hepatitis B virus infection.

Notes on this clonotype: Germline and junction disagree at one end, which may indicate a read error. The chain combines TRBV4-1 with TRBJ2-3, with 10 bases matching TRBD2. The CDR3 runs 18 residues. Per germline, CDR1 MGHRA and CDR2 YSYEKL. The CDR3 reads CASNQTIDLAGVSDMQYF. Here the CDR3 DNA reads TGCGCCAGCAATCAGACCATTGACCTAGCGGGAGTCTCCGATATGCAGTATTTT.

Note on this clonotype: The junction and the germline gene differ at one end; a read error may be behind it. The chain is built from TRBV11-2 and TRBJ2-7; 12 nucleotides line up with TRBD2. Germline CDR1 and CDR2: SGHAT and FQNNGV. There are 16 residues in the CDR3. CDR3 sequence (DNA): TGTACCAGCAGCTTAGTTCTAGCGGGAGGGCCCTCCGAGCAGTATTTC. It specifies CTSSLVLAGGPSEQYF.

Comments on this clonotype: A much bigger clone sits one base away, suggesting this may be a read error. The V gene is TRBV11-1, the J gene TRBJ2-1, with 8 bases fitting TRBD2. From germline, CDR1 is SGHAT and CDR2 FQDESV (reference sequence). The V gene end was trimmed by 4 bases and the J gene end by 5 bases; junction bases not matched to a gene: 7. CDR3 length: 15 amino acids. Here the CDR3 reads CASSSNGRGDNEQFF. The CDR3 region has the DNA TGTGCCAGCAGCTCGAACGGGCGGGGGGACAATGAGCAGTTCTTC.

The chain recombines TRBV5-6 with TRBJ2-7, with TRBD2 matching 7 bases. CDR3 length: 13 amino acids. With 8 bases clipped from V and 7 bases from J, the junction kept 12 bases outside the gene matches. Germline loops: CDR1 SGHDT, CDR2 YYEEEE. CDR3 nucleotide sequence: TGTGCCAGTAGCGCAGTGACTAGCTGGGAGCAGTACTTC. It codes for CASSAVTSWEQYF.

On this clonotype: The junction departs from the called germline gene at one end, perhaps through a read error. This chain joins TRBV11-2 and TRBJ1-3, with D maybe TRBD1 (5 bases). Germline assignment: CDR1 SGHAT and CDR2 FQNNGV. The CDR3 has 15 residues. In DNA, the CDR3 is TGTGTCAGTAGCTTTTTTGAAGGGGCTGGAAACACCGTATATTTT. The encoded protein is CVSSFFEGAGNTVYF.

This clonotype was seen only a few times. A junction boundary mismatches the germline segment, possibly from a read error. This chain links TRBV6-1 with TRBJ1-1, with D perhaps matching TRBD1 (5 bases). From germline, CDR1 is MNHNS and CDR2 SASEGT. The CDR3 runs 14 residues. DNA of the CDR3: TGTACCAGTCGAAGACAAGGGGCTGTGACTGAAGCTTTCTTT. Protein sequence: CTSRRQGAVTEAFF.

As regards this clonotype: A much larger clone is a single base away; this may be a read error. The chain carries TRBV5-5 and TRBJ1-1; D unresolved. Germline-derived CDR1 and CDR2 are SGHKS and YYEKEE (reference sequence). The CDR3 is 13 amino acids. V shed 6 bases and J shed 1 base, with 10 bases lying between them. The CDR3 coding sequence is TGTGCCAGCACTTATAGGGAGAACACTGAAGCTTTCTTT. It specifies CASTYRENTEAFF.

The chain carries TRBV7-8 and TRBJ2-7, with D hard to call. The germline V gene encodes CDR1 SGHVS and CDR2 FQNEAQ. Between the trimmed V and J ends, which lost 3 bases and 7 bases, there was a span of 13 bases. The CDR3 length is 13 residues. The CDR3 bases are TGTGCCAGCAGCTTGGGTCTGCTAGAGGAGCAGTACTTC. Protein product: CASSLGLLEEQYF.

Turning to this clonotype: The CDR3 does not close with the conserved phenylalanine or tryptophan, likely indicating a read error. The gene calls are TRBV29-1 and TRBJ2-1; 10 positions agree with TRBD2. Per germline, CDR1 SQVTM and CDR2 ANQGSEA. After removal of 6 bases from V and 9 bases from J, the junction contained 5 bases not matched to a gene. The CDR3 is 12 amino acids. DNA for the CDR3: TGCAGCGTCCCTAGCGGGAGTCTTGAGCAGTTCGTC. It is translated as CSVPSGSLEQFV.

The J gene is TRBJ2-1, the V gene TRBV11-2; the D is unclear. The J call may be incorrect, as the DNA end agrees better with TRBJ2-7. The CDR3 length is 14 residues. Looked up from germline, CDR1 is SGHAT and CDR2 is FQNNGV. CDR3 protein: CASGSYRLVSEQYF. CDR3 nucleotide sequence: TGTGCCAGCGGCTCATACCGGCTAGTTAGTGAGCAGTACTTC.

There are a few counts of this clonotype. A much larger clone differs by one base, so this may be a read error. This chain connects TRBV5-1 to TRBJ2-1, with 7 bases fitting TRBD2. The germline gives CDR1 SGHRS, CDR2 YFSETQ. The CDR3 covers 12 residues. The junction had 5 bases not matched to a gene; V was cut back by 5 bases and J by 9 bases. The CDR3 loop is CASRRERTEQFF. Here the CDR3 DNA reads TGCGCCAGCAGGCGGGAGAGGACTGAGCAGTTCTTC.

V and J are TRBV11-2 and TRBJ1-1; D not certain. The ends were cut back, 11 bases at V and 3 bases at J, with 16 bases in the middle. Germline assignment: CDR1 SGHAT and CDR2 FQNNGV. The CDR3 covers 13 residues. The CDR3 nucleotides read TGTGCCTGTAGCTTAGTTCGTGACACTGAAGCTTTCTTT. This gives the protein CACSLVRDTEAFF.

About this clonotype: A much larger clone lies a single base off, so this may be a read error. The chain uses TRBV6-1 and TRBJ1-5; TRBD1 aligns across 7 bases. The germline gives CDR1 MNHNS, CDR2 SASEGT. This CDR3 has 14 amino acids. V dropped 7 bases and J dropped 2; count of bases not matched to a gene: 5. The CDR3, as DNA: TGTGCCAGCACGGAGGGGGCCGGCAATCAGCCCCAGCATTTT. Translation gives CASTEGAGNQPQHF.

In this sample, this clonotype turned up many times. A much larger clone is a single base away; this may be a read error. The conserved phenylalanine or tryptophan is not found at the CDR3 terminus, so this likely reflects a read error. The chain is built from TRBV6-2 or TRBV6-3 and TRBJ1-5, with a weak D call TRBD1 (6 bases). V lost 4 bases, J lost 2 bases, and 9 bases lay in between. Germline assignment: CDR1 MNHEY and CDR2 SVGEGT. The CDR3 runs 14 residues. CDR3 region: CASSLGQGNQPQHL. The CDR3 nucleotides read TGTGCCAGCAGTTTGGGACAAGGCAATCAGCCCCAGCATCTT.

Worth noting for this clonotype: The missing conserved phenylalanine or tryptophan at the end of this CDR3 makes a read error likely. The CDR3 is CASSESRVTAGNTIYL. CDR3 DNA: TGTGCAAGCAGTGAAAGTAGGGTAACGGCTGGAAACACCATATATCTT. J is TRBJ1-3 and V is TRBV6-1, with D unresolved. CDR1 is MNHNS and CDR2 is SASEGT in the germline V gene. The CDR3 consists of 16 residues.

This clonotype came up a few times. The rearrangement uses TRBV29-1 and TRBJ2-3, with 7 nucleotides matching TRBD2. This CDR3 has 13 residues. The V gene's germline CDR1 is SQVTM and CDR2 ANQGSEA. V shed 4 bases and J 6 bases; nucleotides not matched to a gene: 7. In nucleotides, the CDR3 is TGCAGCGTTGGCGCGGGAGTGTACGATACGCAGTATTTT. This encodes CSVGAGVYDTQYF.

On this clonotype: Relative to the germline gene, one junction end is altered; a read error may explain this. The chain links TRBV5-1 to TRBJ1-2; 10 nucleotides align to TRBD1. The CDR3 is made up of 16 amino acids. Germline CDR1 reads SGHRS; CDR2 reads YFSETQ. The CDR3 protein is CASSLSPGQGYYGYTF. For the CDR3, the DNA is TGTGCCAGCAGCTTGTCACCGGGACAGGGGTACTATGGCTACACCTTC.

The chain has TRBV5-4 and TRBJ1-2; TRBD1 agrees at 9 bases. This CDR3 has 14 amino acids. The V and J ends lost 9 bases and 10 bases, in that order; junction bases with no gene match: 16. Germline V gene data show CDR1 as SGHNT and CDR2 as YYREEE (reference sequence). In DNA, the CDR3 is TGTGCCACTACACCAGGACAGGGGAACAGCGACTACACCTTC. Translated, it gives CATTPGQGNSDYTF.

For this clonotype: A much bigger clone sits one base away, suggesting this may be a read error. The V gene is TRBV29-1, the J gene TRBJ2-5, with TRBD2 as a possible D gene (7 bases). CDR1 is SQVTM and CDR2 is ANQGSEA in the germline V gene. Trimming shortened V by 7 bases and J by 6 bases, and 18 bases separated the two germline ends. The CDR3 runs to 13 residues. The CDR3 sequence: CSGRGADSKTQYF. The CDR3 coding sequence is TGCAGCGGCCGGGGGGCGGATTCCAAGACCCAGTACTTC.